This T cell receptor (beta chain) was found in a study of T-cell memory formation after mild COVID-19. About the study: Across donors, TCR clusters were largely donor specific.

MiXCR, run by TCRdb on the 5' RACE reads, gives a single entry per CDR3 protein. The repertoire has approximately 200,000 distinct CDR3 sequences, 16% of them found once; the top ten carry around 1.9%. General study points: Shrinking CD4+ clones were chiefly CM and EM; CD8+ ones were chiefly EMRA.

This clonotype was observed a handful of times. Its antigen remains unidentified. The sequenced sample was PBMCs or a T cell subset sorted from them (not recorded which). This receptor was taken from an adult woman who had mild COVID-19 (a few samples of this study predate the infection). Cell type and time point are not known.

CDR3 sequence: CASSLGRGGETQYF. CDR3 bases: TGTGCCAGCAGTTTGGGGAGAGGCGGGGAGACCCAGTACTTC. The genes are TRBV12-3 or TRBV12-4 and TRBJ2-5; D might be TRBD2 (5 bases). V was shortened by 3 bases and J by 5 bases, with 13 bases between the two germline ends. The CDR3 has 14 residues.